This T cell receptor (beta chain) was recorded in a study of a mutant IDH1 vaccine in newly diagnosed glioma. Assay used: immunoSEQ multiplex PCR; TCRdb lists only in-frame clones, some missing. The sample contains about 38,000 clones, roughly three quarters of which appear only once. The trim removed 5 bases at V and 3 bases at J, leaving 2 bases unmatched. The CDR3 is 14 residues long. Looked up from germline, CDR1 is SGHKS and CDR2 is YYEKEE (reference sequence). Time point noted: baseline, week 1 (first vaccination visit). This sample's treatment: pre-vaccination baseline after standard-of-care therapy.

The gene calls are TRBV5-5 and TRBJ2-3; 11 nucleotides align to TRBD2. The source material was PBMCs, sampled from a glioma patient treated with radiotherapy, temozolomide or both. This sequence was found in a man in his forties with glioma. Some clones in this sample may be carry-over from other donors' samples. CDR3: CASRASGGTDTQYF. CDR3 nucleotide sequence: TGTGCCAGCAGGGCTAGCGGGGGGACAGATACGCAGTATTTT.